This TCR beta chain was sequenced during a study of T-cell memory formation after mild COVID-19. About the study: TCR clusters mostly belonged to single donors. Study-wide points: Those CD4+ clones that contracted were mainly in CM and EM (CD8+ ones in EMRA).

For this clonotype: Its specificity is not known.

Per the germline V gene, CDR1 is MNHEY and CDR2 is SVGEGT. The CDR3 length is 14 residues. Trimming took 1 base from V and 2 from J, leaving 9 bases between them. TCRdb passed the 5' RACE reads through MiXCR, listing each CDR3 protein once. The sample shows approximately 250,000 distinct CDR3 sequences, over 15% of them seen only once. Input material: PBMCs or a T cell subset sorted from them (not recorded which). The chain has TRBV6-2 or TRBV6-3 and TRBJ2-7; no clear D. The source is a man aged 18 to 30 who had mild COVID-19 (a few samples of this study predate the infection). Cell type and time point are not known. The CDR3 DNA reads as TGTGCCAGCAGTTACTTGGACCGCCCCTACGAGCAGTACTTC. It translates to CASSYLDRPYEQYF.